The source of this T cell receptor beta chain is a study of regulatory T cells in long-lasting Graves disease (dated by TCRdb to about 2021). As for the study more broadly: To count as having persistent Graves' disease, a patient had to have received antithyroid drug treatment for over 5 years with TSH receptor autoantibodies remaining persistently positive. Peripheral blood TCR sequencing and RNA sequencing compared persistent Graves' disease patients with newly diagnosed Graves' disease patients. The study took place in China and was registered as a clinical trial. TCR sequencing covered roughly 13 persistent and around 20 newly diagnosed Graves' disease patients, some 33 samples in total. Persistent Graves' disease patients in the clinical cohort had taken antithyroid drugs for about 10.3 years on average. Here is what the overall study found, with its caveats: The study examined only peripheral blood because the primary lesion, thyroid tissue, could not be accessed. Sequencing and analysis were limited to the TCR beta chain. Persistent patients shared more public clonotypes among themselves (2,741) than newly diagnosed patients did (over 950). TRBV28, TRBJ1-2 and TRBJ2-5 were preferentially used in persistent disease, while TRBV20-1 and TRBJ2-1 were favored in newly diagnosed disease. The authors noted that the small sample size was a limitation that may lower accuracy. Persistent Graves' disease patients showed lower TCR Shannon entropy and fewer highly expanded clones than newly diagnosed patients, suggesting clonal expansion.

The receptor library was made with multiplex PCR. Data came from an Illumina HiSeq 4000. To build TCR beta libraries, CDR3 regions were amplified by Arm-PCR using iRepertoire HTBI primers. PCR products were gel purified before sequencing. The source study handled its data this way. Gene usage analysis of CDR3 amino acid clonotypes relied on the 60 or so TRBV and over 13 TRBJ segments identified across samples. COPE and FqMerger were used to merge filtered high-quality paired reads into contigs. BLAST was used to align contigs to IMGT TRBV, TRBD and TRBJ reference genes, and CDR3 was defined according to IMGT. Any clonotype with a frequency above 0.1% was classified as a highly expanded clone. Shannon entropy served as the measure of repertoire diversity, while the Gini coefficient captured V-J evenness. A clonotype was considered public if more than one individual shared it. TCRdb reprocessed the public reads (quality trimming at Q25 with fastp, clone calling with MiXCR) and kept in-frame beta chains. Each entry is one CDR3 protein sequence, shown with its most common DNA and genes. The V and J calls shown here were made by TCRdb, not taken from the authors' results. The sample includes about 420,000 distinct CDR3 sequences, with less than 25% observed a single time. The ten most abundant clones make up 26% of the sample.

The CDR1 and CDR2 encoded by the germline V gene are SGHAT and FQNNGV. The CDR3 has 13 amino acids, counting the end cysteine and phenylalanine. The kept DNA is CDR3 alone, 39 bases in frame from the first base. V is shortened by 3 bases, J by 5 bases, and the region joining them spans 10 bases. In this sample, this clonotype turned up many times. This receptor's antigen is unknown. Per-nucleotide qualities are absent, and no much larger clonotype sits a single base away. This specimen's time point label, interpreted: persistent/refractory GD, antithyroid drugs over 5 years with positive TRAb. For both TCR sequencing and RNA sequencing, RNA was extracted from PBMCs in TRIzol. Graves' disease was diagnosed according to American Thyroid Association guidelines. The patients came from an endocrinology department in Xi'an, China. From each patient, about 9.7 milliliters of peripheral blood was collected into an EDTA anticoagulant tube. Ficoll Paque Plus density gradient separation was used to isolate PBMCs, and no further T cell sorting was done. An Agilent 2100 Bioanalyzer and agarose gel were used to check RNA quality, while a NanoDrop 2000 measured RNA concentration.

The chain employs TRBV11-2 and TRBJ2-5, with a tentative D call of TRBD1 or TRBD2, each matching 5 bases. This specimen consisted of peripheral blood mononuclear cells (PBMCs), obtained when the disease was refractory, from a patient treated with antithyroid drugs. The receptor's source is a female donor with Graves disease. The DNA is TGTGCCAGCAGCTTCGGGGCTAGGGAGACCCAGTACTTC. The translation is CASSFGARETQYF. Full variable domain (CDR3 extended with the reference TRBV11-2 and TRBJ2-5 proteins): EAGVAQSPRYKIIEKRQSVAFWCNPISGHATLYWYQQILGQGPKLLIQFQNNGVVDDSQLPKDRFSAERLKGVDSTLKIQPAKLEDSAVYLCASSFGARETQYFGPGTRLLVL.